This entry describes one TCR beta chain. What it binds is not known. This CDR3 region has 16 residues. This specimen belongs to a study of OX40 agonist ivuxolimab in advanced cancers. Study-wide results and limits: Also present in some nonresponders was a low level of normalized T-cell clonal expansion.

Libraries were prepared by immunoSEQ multiplex PCR; TCRdb keeps only in-frame clonotypes and omits some of them. There are 24,000 or so clones in the sample; 79% occur only once, and 9.5% to 15% lies in the top ten. Individuals having autoimmune disease history or systemic immunosuppression were not enrolled. This clonotype was sampled from an adult with an advanced solid tumor such as melanoma, head and neck, liver or kidney cancer. Sequencing was performed on CD4+ or CD8+ T cells sorted from blood, taken in a trial of the OX40 agonist ivuxolimab. The gene calls are TRBV21-1 and TRBJ2-5; TRBD1, as called in the table, went unchecked against the DNA. TRBV21-1 is given as a pseudogene. The CDR3: CASSTPTGTKEETQYF. DNA of the CDR3: TGTGCCAGCAGCACCCCGACAGGGACAAAGGAGGAGACCCAGTACTTC.